This TCR beta chain stems from a study of neoadjuvant anti-PD-1 for oral cavity cancer. Data came from immunoSEQ multiplex PCR; TCRdb stores just in-frame clones and leaves some out. Altogether thousands of clones are present, around 72% being singletons, with the ten largest covering 3.5% to 5%. CDR3 size: 14 residues. The V end lost 10 bases, the J end lost 0 bases, and 14 bases lay between the germline ends. The germline gives CDR1 MNHNY, CDR2 SVGAGI (reference sequence). Noted time point: after neoadjuvant nivolumab, at surgical resection. This sequence joins TRBV6-6 and TRBJ2-3; D is perhaps TRBD1 or TRBD2 (6 bases each). Sample: PBMCs, taken after nivolumab (anti-PD-1) treatment. The sequence was obtained from a person aged 35-79 years with oral cavity squamous cell carcinoma. The chain's CDR3 is CATRSGASTDTQYF. The DNA for the CDR3 is TGTGCCACCCGATCGGGGGCTAGCACAGATACGCAGTATTTT.